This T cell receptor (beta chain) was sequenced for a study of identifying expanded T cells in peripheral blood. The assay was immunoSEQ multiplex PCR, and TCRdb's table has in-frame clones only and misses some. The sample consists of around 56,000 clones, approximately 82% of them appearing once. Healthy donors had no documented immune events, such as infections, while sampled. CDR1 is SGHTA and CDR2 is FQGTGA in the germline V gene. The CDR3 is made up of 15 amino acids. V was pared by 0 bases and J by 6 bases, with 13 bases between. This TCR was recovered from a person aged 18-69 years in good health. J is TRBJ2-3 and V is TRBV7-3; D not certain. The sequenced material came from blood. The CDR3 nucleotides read TGTGCCAGCAGCTTAACGGCCCGGTCGGAGGATACGCAGTATTTT. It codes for CASSLTARSEDTQYF.